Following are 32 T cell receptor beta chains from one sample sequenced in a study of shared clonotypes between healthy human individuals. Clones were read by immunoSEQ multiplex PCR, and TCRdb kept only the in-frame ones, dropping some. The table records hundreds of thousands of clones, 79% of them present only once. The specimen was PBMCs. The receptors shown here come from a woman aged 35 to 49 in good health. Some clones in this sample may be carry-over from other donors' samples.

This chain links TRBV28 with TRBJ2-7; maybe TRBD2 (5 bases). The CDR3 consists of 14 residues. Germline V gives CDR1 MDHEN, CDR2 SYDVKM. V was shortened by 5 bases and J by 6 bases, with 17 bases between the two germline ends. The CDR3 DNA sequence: TGTGCCAGCAGTCTTATCTCCGCCGGAGGCGAGCAGTACTTC. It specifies CASSLISAGGEQYF.

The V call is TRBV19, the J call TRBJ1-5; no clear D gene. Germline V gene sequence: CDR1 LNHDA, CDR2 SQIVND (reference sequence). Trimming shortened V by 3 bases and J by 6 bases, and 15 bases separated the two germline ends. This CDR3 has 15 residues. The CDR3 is CASSMESWGFQPQHF. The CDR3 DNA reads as TGTGCCAGTAGTATGGAATCCTGGGGATTTCAGCCCCAGCATTTT.

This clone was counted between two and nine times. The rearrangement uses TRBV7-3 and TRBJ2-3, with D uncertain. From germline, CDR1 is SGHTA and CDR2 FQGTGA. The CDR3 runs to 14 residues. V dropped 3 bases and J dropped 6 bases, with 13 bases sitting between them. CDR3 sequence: CASSFGRIWDTQYF. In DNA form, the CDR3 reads TGTGCCAGCAGCTTTGGTAGGATTTGGGATACGCAGTATTTT.

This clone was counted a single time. In nucleotides, the CDR3 is TGTGCCAGCAGCCCGGAGGGGGGCCACTACGAGCAGTACTTC. It codes for CASSPEGGHYEQYF. The V and J genes are TRBV11-2 and TRBJ2-7; D could derive from TRBD1 or TRBD2 (6 bases each). The CDR3 is 14 residues long. V lost 5 bases and J 3 bases, leaving 14 bases between the germline ends. Looked up from germline, CDR1 is SGHAT and CDR2 is FQNNGV.

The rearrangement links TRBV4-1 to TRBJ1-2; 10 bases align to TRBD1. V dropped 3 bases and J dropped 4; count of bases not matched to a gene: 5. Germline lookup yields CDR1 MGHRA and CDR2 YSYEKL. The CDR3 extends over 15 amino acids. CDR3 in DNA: TGCGCCAGCAGCCAGGGGGACAGGGGAATCTATGGCTACACCTTC. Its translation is CASSQGDRGIYGYTF.

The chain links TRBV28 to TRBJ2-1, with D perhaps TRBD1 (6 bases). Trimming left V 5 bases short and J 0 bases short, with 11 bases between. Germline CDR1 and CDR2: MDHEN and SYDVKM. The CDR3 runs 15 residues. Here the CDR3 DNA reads TGTGCCAGCAGTCCACCAGGGGTCTCCTACAATGAGCAGTTCTTC. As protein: CASSPPGVSYNEQFF.

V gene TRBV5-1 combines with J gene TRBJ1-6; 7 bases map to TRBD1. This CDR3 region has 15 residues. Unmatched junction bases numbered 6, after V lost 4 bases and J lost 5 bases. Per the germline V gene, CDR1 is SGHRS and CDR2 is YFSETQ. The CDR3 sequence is CASSQTGLDNSPLHF. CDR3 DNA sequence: TGCGCCAGCAGCCAGACAGGGCTGGATAATTCACCCCTCCACTTT. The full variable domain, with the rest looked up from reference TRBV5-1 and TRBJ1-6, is KAGVTQTPRYLIKTRGQQVTLSCSPISGHRSVSWYQQTPGQGLQFLFEYFSETQRNKGNFPGRFSGRQFSNSRSEMNVSTLELGDSALYLCASSQTGLDNSPLHFGNGTRLTVT.

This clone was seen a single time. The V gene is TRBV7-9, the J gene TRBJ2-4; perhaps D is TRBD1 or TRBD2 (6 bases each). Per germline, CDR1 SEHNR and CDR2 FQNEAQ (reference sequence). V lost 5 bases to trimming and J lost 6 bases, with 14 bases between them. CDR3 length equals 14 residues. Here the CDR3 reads CASSRKGGLNIQYF. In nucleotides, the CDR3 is TGTGCCAGCAGCCGTAAAGGGGGACTAAACATTCAGTACTTC.

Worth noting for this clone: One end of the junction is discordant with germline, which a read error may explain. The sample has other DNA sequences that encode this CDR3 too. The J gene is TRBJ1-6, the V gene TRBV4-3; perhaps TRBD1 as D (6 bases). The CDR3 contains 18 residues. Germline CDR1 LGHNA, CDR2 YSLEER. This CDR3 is CASSQDGTQSSYNSPLHF. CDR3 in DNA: TGCGCCAGCAGCCAAGACGGGACACAAAGCTCCTATAATTCACCTCTCCACTTT.

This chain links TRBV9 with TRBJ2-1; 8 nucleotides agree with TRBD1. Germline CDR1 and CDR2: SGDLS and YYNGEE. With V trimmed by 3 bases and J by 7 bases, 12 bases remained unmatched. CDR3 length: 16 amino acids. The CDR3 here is CASSAKSGTGGNEQFF. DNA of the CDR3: TGTGCCAGCAGCGCAAAATCCGGGACAGGTGGAAATGAGCAGTTCTTC. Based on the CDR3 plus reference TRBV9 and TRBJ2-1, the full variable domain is DSGVTQTPKHLITATGQRVTLRCSPRSGDLSVYWYQQSLDQGLQFLIQYYNGEERAKGNILERFSAQQFPDLHSELNLSSLELGDSALYFCASSAKSGTGGNEQFFGPGTRLTVL.

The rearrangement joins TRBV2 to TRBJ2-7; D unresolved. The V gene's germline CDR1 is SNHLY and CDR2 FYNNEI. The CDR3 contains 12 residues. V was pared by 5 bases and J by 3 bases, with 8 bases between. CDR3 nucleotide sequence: TGTGCCAGCAGTAGGCTGTTCTACGAGCAGTACTTC. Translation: CASSRLFYEQYF.

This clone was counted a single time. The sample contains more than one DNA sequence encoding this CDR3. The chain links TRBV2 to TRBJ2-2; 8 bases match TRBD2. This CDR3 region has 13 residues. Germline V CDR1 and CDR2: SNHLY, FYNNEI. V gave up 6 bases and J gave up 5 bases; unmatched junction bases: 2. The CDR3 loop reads CASRAGGTGELFF. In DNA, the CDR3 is TGTGCCAGCAGGGCGGGAGGTACCGGGGAGCTGTTTTTT.

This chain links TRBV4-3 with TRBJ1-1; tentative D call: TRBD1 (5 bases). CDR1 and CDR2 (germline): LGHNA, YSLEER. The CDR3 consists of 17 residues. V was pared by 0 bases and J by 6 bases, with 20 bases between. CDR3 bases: TGCGCCAGCAGCCAAGATATAATGCGGCCCCGGGGCGCTGAAGCTTTCTTT. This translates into CASSQDIMRPRGAEAFF.

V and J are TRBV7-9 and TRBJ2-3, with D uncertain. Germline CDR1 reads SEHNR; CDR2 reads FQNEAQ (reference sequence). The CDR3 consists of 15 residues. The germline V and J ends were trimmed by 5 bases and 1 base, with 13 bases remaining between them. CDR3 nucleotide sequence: TGTGCCAGCAGCCCCGGAGTATTCGGCACAGATACGCAGTATTTT. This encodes CASSPGVFGTDTQYF.

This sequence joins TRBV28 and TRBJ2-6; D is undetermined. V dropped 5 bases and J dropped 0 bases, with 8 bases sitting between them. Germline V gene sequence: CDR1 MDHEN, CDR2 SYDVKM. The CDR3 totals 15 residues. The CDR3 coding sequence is TGTGCCAGCAGTACAGAGGTCTCTGGGGCCAACGTCCTGACTTTC. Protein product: CASSTEVSGANVLTF.

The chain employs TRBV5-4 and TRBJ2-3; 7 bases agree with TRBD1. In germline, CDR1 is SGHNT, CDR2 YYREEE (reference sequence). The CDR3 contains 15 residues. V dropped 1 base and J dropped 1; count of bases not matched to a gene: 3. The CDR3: CASSLRGQGTDTQYF. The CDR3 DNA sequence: TGTGCCAGCAGCTTGAGAGGACAGGGCACAGATACGCAGTATTTT.

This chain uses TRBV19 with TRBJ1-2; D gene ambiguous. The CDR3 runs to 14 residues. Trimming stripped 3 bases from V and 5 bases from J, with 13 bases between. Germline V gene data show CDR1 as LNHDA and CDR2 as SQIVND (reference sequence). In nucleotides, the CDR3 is TGTGCCAGTAGTATCGGGAGAAATGATTATGGCTACACCTTC. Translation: CASSIGRNDYGYTF. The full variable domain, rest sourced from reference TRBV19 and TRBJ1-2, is DGGITQSPKYLFRKEGQNVTLSCEQNLNHDAMYWYRQDPGQGLRLIYYSQIVNDFQKGDIAEGYSVSREKKESFPLTVTSAQKNPTAFYLCASSIGRNDYGYTFGSGTRLTVV.

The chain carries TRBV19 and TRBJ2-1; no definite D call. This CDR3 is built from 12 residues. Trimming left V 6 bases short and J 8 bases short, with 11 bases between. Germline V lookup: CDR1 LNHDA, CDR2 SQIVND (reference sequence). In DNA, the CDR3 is TGTGCCAGTAGACGGACGCGTGATGAGCAGTTCTTC. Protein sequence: CASRRTRDEQFF.

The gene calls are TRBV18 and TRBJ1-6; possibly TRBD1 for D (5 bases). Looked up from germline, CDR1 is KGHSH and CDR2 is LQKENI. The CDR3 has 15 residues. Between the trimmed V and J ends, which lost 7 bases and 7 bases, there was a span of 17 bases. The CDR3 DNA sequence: TGTGCCAGCTTAATGACCGGGACGGGAAATTCACCCCTCCACTTT. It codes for CASLMTGTGNSPLHF. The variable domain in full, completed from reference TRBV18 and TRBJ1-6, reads NAGVMQNPRHLVRRRGQEARLRCSPMKGHSHVYWYRQLPEEGLKFMVYLQKENIIDESGMPKERFSAEFPKEGPSILRIQQVVRGDSAAYFCASLMTGTGNSPLHFGNGTRLTVT.

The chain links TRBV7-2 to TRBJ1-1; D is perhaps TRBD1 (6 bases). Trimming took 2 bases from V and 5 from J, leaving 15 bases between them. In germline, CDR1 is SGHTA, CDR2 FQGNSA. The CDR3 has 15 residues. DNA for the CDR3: TGTGCCAGCAGCTTATACGGGGGCGCGCAAACTGAAGCTTTCTTT. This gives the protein CASSLYGGAQTEAFF.

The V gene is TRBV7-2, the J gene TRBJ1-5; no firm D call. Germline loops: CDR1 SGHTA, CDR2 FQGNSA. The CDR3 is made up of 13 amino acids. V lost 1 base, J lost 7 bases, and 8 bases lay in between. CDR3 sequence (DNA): TGTGCCAGCAGCTTAGGTTCACGGCAGCCCCAGCATTTT. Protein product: CASSLGSRQPQHF.

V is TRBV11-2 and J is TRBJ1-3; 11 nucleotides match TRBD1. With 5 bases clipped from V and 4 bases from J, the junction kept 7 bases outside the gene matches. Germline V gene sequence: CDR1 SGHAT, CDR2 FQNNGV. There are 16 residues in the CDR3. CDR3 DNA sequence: TGTGCCAGCAGCCAAGGACAGGGGGCTGCCGGAAACACCATATATTTT. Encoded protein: CASSQGQGAAGNTIYF.

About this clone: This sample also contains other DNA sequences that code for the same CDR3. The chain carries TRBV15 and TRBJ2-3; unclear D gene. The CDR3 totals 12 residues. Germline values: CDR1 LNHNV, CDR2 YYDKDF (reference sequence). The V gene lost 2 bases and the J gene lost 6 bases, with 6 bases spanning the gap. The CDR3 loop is CATSRPRDTQYF. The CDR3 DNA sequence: TGTGCCACCAGCAGACCCCGGGATACGCAGTATTTT. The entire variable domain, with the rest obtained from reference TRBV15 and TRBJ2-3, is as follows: DAMVIQNPRYQVTQFGKPVTLSCSQTLNHNVMYWYQQKSSQAPKLLFHYYDKDFNNEADTPDNFQSRRPNTSFCFLDIRSPGLGDTAMYLCATSRPRDTQYFGPGTRLTVL.

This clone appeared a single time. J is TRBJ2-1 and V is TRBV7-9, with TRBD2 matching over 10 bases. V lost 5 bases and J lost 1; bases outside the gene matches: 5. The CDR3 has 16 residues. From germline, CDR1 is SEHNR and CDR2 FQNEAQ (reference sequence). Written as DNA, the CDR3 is TGTGCCAGCAGCCCTCGGACTAGCGGATCCTACAATGAGCAGTTCTTC. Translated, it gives CASSPRTSGSYNEQFF.

The chain's CDR3 is CASSIGDLRQPQHF. Written as DNA, the CDR3 is TGTGCCAGTAGTATAGGGGACCTCAGGCAGCCCCAGCATTTT. J is TRBJ1-5 and V is TRBV19, with TRBD1 as a possible D gene (5 bases). Per germline, CDR1 LNHDA and CDR2 SQIVND (reference sequence). The CDR3 covers 14 residues. V lost 1 base, J lost 7 bases, and 11 bases lay in between.

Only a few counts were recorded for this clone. This CDR3 is CATSSGPPDTQYF. In DNA, the CDR3 is TGTGCCACCAGTTCCGGGCCCCCAGATACGCAGTATTTT. The chain has TRBV15 and TRBJ2-3; D is ambiguous. The CDR3 has 13 amino acids. V lost 6 bases, J lost 4 bases, and 11 bases lay in between. CDR1 is LNHNV, CDR2 YYDKDF, per germline (reference sequence).

The chain's CDR3 is CASSLEMGTTLEFF. CDR3 coding DNA: TGTGCCAGCAGCTTAGAGATGGGGACCACTTTGGAGTTCTTC. The chain recombines TRBV7-2 with TRBJ2-1; the D call may be TRBD1 or TRBD2 (5 bases each). The CDR3 runs to 14 residues. CDR1 is SGHTA, CDR2 FQGNSA, per germline. V was clipped by 1 base and J by 14 bases, with 18 bases between them.

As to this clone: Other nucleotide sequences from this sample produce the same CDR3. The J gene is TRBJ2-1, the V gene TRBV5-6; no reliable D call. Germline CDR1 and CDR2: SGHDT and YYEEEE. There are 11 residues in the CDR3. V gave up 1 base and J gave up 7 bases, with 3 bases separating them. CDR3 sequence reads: CASSLINEQFF. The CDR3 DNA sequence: TGTGCCAGCAGCTTGATTAATGAGCAGTTCTTC.

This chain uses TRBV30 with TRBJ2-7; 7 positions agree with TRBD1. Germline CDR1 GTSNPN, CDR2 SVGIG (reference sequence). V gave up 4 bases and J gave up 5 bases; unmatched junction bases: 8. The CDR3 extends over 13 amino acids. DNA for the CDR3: TGTGCCTGGACCATGACAGGGTCTCACGAGCAGTACTTC. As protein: CAWTMTGSHEQYF.

CDR3 amino acids: CASSLHGGEQYF. CDR3 nucleotide sequence: TGTGCCAGCAGCTTGCACGGGGGCGAGCAGTACTTC. The V and J genes are TRBV7-9 and TRBJ2-7; a possible D gene is TRBD2 (6 bases). CDR3 length: 12 residues. The germline CDR1 and CDR2 sequences are SEHNR and FQNEAQ (reference sequence). The V end lost 3 bases, the J end lost 6 bases, and 9 bases lay between the germline ends.

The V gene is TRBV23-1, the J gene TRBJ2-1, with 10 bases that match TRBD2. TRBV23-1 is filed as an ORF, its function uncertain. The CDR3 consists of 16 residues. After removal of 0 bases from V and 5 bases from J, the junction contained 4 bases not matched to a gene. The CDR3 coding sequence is TGCGCCAGCAGTCAATCGGCCCTAGCGGGAGACAATGAGCAGTTCTTC. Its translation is CASSQSALAGDNEQFF.

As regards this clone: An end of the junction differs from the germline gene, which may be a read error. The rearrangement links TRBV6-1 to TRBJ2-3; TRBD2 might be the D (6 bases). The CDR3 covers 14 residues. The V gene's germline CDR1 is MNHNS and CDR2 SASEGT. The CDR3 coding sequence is TGTGCCAGCAGTGAAGCTTGGACTACAGCTACGCAGTATTTT. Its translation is CASSEAWTTATQYF.